This entry lists 2 T cell receptor beta chains sequenced from one sample in a study of T cell repertoires in cytomegalovirus infection. TCRdb re-called the reads through MiXCR, storing one row per CDR3 protein. The sample has a few hundred thousand distinct CDR3 sequences; approximately 40% are singletons. Their recognized antigens are unknown. This material consisted of cultured PBMCs, taken from culture after CMV antigen stimulation. These receptor sequences come from a human donor in good health (CMV status not recorded). Some clones in this sample may be carry-over from other donors' samples.

J is TRBJ1-2 and V is TRBV12-3 or TRBV12-4; D possibly corresponds to TRBD1 (5 bases). Trimming left V 5 bases short and J 6 bases short, with 10 bases between. The CDR3 is 12 residues long. CDR3 residues: CASSRDSNGYTF. The CDR3 coding sequence is TGTGCCAGCAGTCGTGACAGTAATGGCTACACCTTC.

Ten or more counts support this clonotype. The gene calls are TRBV7-2 and TRBJ2-5; D gene unclear. Trimming cost V 3 bases and J 5 bases, with 10 bases left between them. The CDR3 runs 13 residues. From germline, CDR1 is SGHTA and CDR2 FQGNSA. CDR3 sequence (DNA): TGTGCCAGCAGCTTGGACCTTGGGGAGACCCAGTACTTC. It codes for CASSLDLGETQYF.